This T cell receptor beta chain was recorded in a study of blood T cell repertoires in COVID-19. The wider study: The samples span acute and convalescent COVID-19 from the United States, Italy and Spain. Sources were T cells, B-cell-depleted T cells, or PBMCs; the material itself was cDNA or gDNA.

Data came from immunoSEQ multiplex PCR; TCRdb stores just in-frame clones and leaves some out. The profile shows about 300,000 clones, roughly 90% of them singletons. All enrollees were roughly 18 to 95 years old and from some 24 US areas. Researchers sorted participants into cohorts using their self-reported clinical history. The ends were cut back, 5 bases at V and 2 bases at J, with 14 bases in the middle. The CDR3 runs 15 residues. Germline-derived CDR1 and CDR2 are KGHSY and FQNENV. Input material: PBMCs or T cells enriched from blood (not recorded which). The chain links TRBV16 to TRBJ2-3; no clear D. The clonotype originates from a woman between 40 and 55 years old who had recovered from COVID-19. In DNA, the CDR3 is TGTGCCAGCAGCGGTTCGCGAGGCCCCACAGATACGCAGTATTTT. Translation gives CASSGSRGPTDTQYF. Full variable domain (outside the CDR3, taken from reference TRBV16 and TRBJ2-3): GEEVAQTPKHLVRGEGQKAKLYCAPIKGHSYVFWYQQVLKNEFKFLISFQNENVFDETGMPKERFSAKCLPNSPCSLEIQATKLEDSAVYFCASSGSRGPTDTQYFGPGTRLTVL.